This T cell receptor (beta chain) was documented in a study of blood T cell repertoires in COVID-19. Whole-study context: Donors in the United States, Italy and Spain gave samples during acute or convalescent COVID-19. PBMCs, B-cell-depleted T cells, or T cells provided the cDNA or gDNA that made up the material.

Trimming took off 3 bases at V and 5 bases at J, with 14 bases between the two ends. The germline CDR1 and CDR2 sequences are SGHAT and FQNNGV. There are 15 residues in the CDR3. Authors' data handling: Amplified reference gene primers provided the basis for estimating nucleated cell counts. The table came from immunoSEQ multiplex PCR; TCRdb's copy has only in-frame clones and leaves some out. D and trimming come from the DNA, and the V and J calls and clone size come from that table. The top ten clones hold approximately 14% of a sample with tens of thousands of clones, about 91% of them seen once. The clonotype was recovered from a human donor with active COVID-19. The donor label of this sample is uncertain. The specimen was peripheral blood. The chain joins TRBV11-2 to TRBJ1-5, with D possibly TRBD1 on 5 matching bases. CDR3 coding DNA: TGTGCCAGCAGCTTGGGGGGGGTCGACGATCAGCCCCAGCATTTT. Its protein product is CASSLGGVDDQPQHF.